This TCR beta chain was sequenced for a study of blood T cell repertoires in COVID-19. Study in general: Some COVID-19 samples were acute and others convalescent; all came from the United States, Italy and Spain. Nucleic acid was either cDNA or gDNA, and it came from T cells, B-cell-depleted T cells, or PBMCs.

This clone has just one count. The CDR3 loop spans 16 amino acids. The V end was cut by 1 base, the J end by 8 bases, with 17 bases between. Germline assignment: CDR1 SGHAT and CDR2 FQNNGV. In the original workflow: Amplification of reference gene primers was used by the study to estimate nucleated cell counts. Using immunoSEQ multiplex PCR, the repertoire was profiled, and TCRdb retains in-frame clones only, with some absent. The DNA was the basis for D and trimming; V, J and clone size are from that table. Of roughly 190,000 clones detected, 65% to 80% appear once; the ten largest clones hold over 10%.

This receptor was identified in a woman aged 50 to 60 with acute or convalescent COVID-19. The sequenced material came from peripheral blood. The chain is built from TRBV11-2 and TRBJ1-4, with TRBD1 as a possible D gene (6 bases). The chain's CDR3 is CASSLVSGQGREKLFF. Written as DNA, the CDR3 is TGTGCCAGCAGCTTAGTGAGCGGCCAGGGGCGCGAAAAACTGTTTTTT.